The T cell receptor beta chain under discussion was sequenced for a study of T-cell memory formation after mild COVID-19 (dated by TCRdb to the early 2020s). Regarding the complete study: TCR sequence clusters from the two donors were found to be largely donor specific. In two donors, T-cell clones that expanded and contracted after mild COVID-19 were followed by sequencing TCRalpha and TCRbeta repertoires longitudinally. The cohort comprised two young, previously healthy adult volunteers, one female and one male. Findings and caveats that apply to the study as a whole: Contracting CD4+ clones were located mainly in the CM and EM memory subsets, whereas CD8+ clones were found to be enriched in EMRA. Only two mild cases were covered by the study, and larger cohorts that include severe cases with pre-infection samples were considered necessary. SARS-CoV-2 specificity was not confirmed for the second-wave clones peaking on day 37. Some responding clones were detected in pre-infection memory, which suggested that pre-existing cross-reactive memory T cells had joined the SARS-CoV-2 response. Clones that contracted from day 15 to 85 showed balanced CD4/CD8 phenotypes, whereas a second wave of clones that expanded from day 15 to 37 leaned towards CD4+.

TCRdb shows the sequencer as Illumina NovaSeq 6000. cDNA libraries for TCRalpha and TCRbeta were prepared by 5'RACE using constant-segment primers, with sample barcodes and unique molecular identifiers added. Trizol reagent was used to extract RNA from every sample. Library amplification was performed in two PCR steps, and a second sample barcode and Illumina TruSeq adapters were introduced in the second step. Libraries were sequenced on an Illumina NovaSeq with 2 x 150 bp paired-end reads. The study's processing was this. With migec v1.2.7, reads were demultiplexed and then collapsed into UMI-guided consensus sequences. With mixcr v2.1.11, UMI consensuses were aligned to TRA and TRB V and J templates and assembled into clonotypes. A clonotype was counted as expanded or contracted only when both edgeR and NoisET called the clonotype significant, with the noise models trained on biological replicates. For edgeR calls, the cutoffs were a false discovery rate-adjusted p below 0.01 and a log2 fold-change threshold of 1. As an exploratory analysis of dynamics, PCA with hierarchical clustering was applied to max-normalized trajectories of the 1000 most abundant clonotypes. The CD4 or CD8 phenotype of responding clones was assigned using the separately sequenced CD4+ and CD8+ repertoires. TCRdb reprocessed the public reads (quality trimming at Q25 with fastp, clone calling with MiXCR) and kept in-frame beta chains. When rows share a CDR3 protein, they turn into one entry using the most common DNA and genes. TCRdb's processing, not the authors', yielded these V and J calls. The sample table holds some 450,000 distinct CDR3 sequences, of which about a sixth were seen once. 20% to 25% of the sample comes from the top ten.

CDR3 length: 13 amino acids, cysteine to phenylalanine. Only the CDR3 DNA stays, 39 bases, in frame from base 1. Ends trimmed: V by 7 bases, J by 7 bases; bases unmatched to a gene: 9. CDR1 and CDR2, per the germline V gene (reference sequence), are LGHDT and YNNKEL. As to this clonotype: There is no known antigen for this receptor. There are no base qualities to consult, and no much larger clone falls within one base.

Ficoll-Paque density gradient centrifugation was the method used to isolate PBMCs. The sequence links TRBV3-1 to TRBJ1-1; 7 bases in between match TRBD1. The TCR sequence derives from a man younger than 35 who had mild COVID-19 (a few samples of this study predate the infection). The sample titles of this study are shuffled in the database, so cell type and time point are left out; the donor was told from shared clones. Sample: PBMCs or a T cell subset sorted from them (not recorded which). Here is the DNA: TGTGCCAGCATCCTACTCCGGGACAGTGAAGCTTTCTTT. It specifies CASILLRDSEAFF.